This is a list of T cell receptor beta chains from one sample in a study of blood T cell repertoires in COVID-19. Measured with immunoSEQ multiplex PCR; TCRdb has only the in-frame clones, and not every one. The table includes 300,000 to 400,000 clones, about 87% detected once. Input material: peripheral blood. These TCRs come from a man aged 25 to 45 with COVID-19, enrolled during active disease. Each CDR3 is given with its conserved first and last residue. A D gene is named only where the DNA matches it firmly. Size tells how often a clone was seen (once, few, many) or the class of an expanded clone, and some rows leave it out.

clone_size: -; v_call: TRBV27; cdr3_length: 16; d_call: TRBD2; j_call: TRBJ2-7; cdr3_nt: TGTGCCAGCAGATTTTGGGGTGGGGGGGGTTCCGACGAGCAGTACTTC; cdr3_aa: CASRFWGGGGSDEQYF
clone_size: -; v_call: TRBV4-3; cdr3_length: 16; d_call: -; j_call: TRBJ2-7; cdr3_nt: TGCGCCAGCAGCCAAGGCCTCCTCACGGGGGTCGGCGAGCAGTACTTC; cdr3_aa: CASSQGLLTGVGEQYF
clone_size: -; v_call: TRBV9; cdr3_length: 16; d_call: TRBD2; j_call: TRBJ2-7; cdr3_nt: TGTGCCAGCAGCGTCAGAGCGGGAGGACCATACTACGAGCAGTACTTC; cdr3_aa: CASSVRAGGPYYEQYF
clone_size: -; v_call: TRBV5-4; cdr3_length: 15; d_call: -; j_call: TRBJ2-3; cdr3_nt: TGTGCCAGCAGCTTGGCGGGTGCGCAATCAGATACGCAGTATTTT; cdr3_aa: CASSLAGAQSDTQYF
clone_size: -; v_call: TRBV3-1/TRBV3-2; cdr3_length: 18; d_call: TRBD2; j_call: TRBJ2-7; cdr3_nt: TGTGCCAGCAGCCCTCCCGGGACTAGCGGGGGCAAACCCTACGAGCAGTACTTC; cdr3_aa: CASSPPGTSGGKPYEQYF
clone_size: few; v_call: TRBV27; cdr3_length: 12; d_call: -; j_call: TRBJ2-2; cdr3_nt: TGTGCCAGCAGCTTCGCGGCCGGGGAGCTGTTTTTT; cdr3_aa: CASSFAAGELFF
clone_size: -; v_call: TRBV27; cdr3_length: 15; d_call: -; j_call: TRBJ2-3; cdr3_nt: TGTGCCAGCAGTTTATCGAGAGGAGGTGTGAATACGCAGTATTTT; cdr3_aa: CASSLSRGGVNTQYF
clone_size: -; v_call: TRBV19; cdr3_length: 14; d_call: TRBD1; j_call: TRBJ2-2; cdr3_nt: TGTGCCATAAGGCTAACAGGGGACACCGGGGAGCTGTTTTTT; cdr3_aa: CAIRLTGDTGELFF
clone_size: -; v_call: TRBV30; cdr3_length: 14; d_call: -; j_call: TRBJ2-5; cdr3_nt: TGTGCCTGGAGTGTAGGTCCAGGGGGGGAGACCCAGTACTTC; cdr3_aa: CAWSVGPGGETQYF
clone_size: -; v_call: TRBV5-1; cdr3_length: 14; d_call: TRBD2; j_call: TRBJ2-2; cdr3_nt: TGCGCCAGCAGCTCCCCTAGCGGTGACGGGGAGCTGTTTTTT; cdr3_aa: CASSSPSGDGELFF
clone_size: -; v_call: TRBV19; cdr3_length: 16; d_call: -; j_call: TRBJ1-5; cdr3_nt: TGTGCCAGTAGTACTGGGGACATTAGCTTCAATCAGCCCCAGCATTTT; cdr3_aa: CASSTGDISFNQPQHF
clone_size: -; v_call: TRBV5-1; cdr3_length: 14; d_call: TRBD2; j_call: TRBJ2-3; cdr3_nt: TGCGCCAGCAGCTCTAGCGGGAGCACAGATACGCAGTATTTT; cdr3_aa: CASSSSGSTDTQYF
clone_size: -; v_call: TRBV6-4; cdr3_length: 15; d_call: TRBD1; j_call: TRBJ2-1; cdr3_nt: TGTGCCAGCAGTATGACAGGGGGAGAATATAATGAGCAGTTCTTC; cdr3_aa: CASSMTGGEYNEQFF
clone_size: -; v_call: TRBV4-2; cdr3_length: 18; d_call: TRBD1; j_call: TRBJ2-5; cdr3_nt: TGTGCCAGCAGCCAAGATCTAAAGGGCAGGGGGCTTGGGGAGACCCAGTACTTC; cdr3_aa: CASSQDLKGRGLGETQYF
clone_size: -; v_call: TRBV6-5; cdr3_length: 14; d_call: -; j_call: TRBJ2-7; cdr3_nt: TGTGCCAGCAGTACGGGGGGCAGGCCCGTCGAGCAGTACTTC; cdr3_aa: CASSTGGRPVEQYF
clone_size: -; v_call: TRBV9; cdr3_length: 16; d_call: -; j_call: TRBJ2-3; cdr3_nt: TGTGCCAGCAGCCCTATAGCAATTAGTGACACAGATACGCAGTATTTT; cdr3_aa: CASSPIAISDTDTQYF
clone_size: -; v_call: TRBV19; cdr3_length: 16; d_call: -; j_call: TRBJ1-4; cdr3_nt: TGTGCCAGTAGTATACGGACAGTCCTAACTGGGGAAAAACTGTTTTTT; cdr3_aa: CASSIRTVLTGEKLFF
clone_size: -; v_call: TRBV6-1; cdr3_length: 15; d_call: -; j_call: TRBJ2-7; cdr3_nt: TGTGCCAGCAGTGAAGGTCCTGGACAGTTGTACGAGCAGTACTTC; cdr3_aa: CASSEGPGQLYEQYF
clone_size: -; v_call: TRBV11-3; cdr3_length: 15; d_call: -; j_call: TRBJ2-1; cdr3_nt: TGTGCCAGCAGCTTAGGGGGGGGCCCCTACAATGAGCAGTTCTTC; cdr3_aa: CASSLGGGPYNEQFF
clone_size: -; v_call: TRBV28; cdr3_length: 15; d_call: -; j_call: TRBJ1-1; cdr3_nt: TGTGCCAGCTTTCCGGGGTCAGCGAGGCACACTGAAGCTTTCTTT; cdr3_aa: CASFPGSARHTEAFF
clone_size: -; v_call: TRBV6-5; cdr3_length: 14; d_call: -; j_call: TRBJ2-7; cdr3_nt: TGTGCCAGCAGTTACAAGACAGACGTGGGCGAGCAGTACTTC; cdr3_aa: CASSYKTDVGEQYF
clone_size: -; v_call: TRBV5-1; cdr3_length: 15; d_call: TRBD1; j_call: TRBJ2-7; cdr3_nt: TGCGCCAGCAGCATAGGACAGGGAAGGACCTACGAGCAGTACTTC; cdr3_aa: CASSIGQGRTYEQYF
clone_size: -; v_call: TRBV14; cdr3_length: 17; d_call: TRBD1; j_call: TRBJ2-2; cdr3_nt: TGTGCCAGCAGCGAAGGCCGGGACAGGGGAGTCACCGGGGAGCTGTTTTTT; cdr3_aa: CASSEGRDRGVTGELFF
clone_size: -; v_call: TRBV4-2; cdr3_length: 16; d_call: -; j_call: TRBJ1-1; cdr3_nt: TGTGCCAGCAGCCAACAAAACGTGGGTCGGAGGGCTGAAGCTTTCTTT; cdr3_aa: CASSQQNVGRRAEAFF
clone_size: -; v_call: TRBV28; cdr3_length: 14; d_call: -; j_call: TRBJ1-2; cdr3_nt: TGTGCCAGCACTCGGGGGGGTGCCGGAGGTGGCTACACCTTC; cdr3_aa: CASTRGGAGGGYTF
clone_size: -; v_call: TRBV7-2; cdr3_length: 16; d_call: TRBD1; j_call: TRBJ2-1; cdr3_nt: TGTGCCAGCAGCTCCACCGGGACAGGCTCCTACAATGAGCAGTTCTTC; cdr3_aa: CASSSTGTGSYNEQFF
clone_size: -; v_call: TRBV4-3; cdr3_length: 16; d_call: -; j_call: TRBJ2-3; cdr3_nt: TGCGCCAGCAGCCAAGATTGGACTTACCCCACAGATACGCAGTATTTT; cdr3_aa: CASSQDWTYPTDTQYF
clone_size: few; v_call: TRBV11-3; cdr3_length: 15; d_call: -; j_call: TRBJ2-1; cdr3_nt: TGTGCCAGCAGCCCACAAATCAGCATTAGCCATGAGCAGTTCTTC; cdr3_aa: CASSPQISISHEQFF
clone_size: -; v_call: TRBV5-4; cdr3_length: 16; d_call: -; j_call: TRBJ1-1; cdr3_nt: TGTGCCAGCAGCTCGATTTCCCGGGACAAGAACACTGAAGCTTTCTTT; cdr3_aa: CASSSISRDKNTEAFF
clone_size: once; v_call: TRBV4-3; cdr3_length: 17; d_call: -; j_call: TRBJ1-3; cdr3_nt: TGCGCCAGCAGCCAAGAGGAAGGACTCTTCTCTGGAAACACCATATATTTT; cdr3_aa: CASSQEEGLFSGNTIYF
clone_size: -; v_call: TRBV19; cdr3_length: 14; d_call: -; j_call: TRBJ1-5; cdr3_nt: TGTGCCAGTAGTATTGCCAGGATCAATCAGCCCCAGCATTTT; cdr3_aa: CASSIARINQPQHF
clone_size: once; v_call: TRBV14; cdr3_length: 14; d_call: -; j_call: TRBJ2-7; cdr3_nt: TGTGCCAGCAGCCAAAGTCGGTCCGGGTACGAGCAGTACTTC; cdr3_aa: CASSQSRSGYEQYF
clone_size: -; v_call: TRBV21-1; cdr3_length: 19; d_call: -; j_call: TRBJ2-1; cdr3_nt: TGTGCCAGCAGCAAAGGGACTCCCTTCCGGGACAGGGTAAGCAATGAGCAGTTCTTC; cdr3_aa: CASSKGTPFRDRVSNEQFF
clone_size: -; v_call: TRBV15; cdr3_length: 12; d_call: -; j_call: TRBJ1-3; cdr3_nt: TGTGCCACCAGCAGAGACCAAAACACCATATATTTT; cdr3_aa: CATSRDQNTIYF
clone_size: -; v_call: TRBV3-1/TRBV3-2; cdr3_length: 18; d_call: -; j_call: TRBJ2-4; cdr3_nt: TGTGCCAGCAGCCACGGACAGTGGGGCAGCCTAGCCAAAAACATTCAGTACTTC; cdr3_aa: CASSHGQWGSLAKNIQYF
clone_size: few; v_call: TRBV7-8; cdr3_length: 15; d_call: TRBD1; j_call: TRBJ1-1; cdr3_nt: TGTGCCAGCAGCTTGGAAGGGGGCTCGTCCACTGAAGCTTTCTTT; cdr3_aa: CASSLEGGSSTEAFF
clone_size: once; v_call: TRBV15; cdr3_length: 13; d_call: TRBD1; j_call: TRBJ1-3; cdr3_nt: TGTGCCACCAAGACAGGGGTTGGAAACACCATATATTTT; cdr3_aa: CATKTGVGNTIYF
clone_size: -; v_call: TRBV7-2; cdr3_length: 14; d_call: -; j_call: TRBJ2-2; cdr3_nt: TGTGCCAGCAGCCGGACAGCTAACACCGGGGAGCTGTTTTTT; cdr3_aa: CASSRTANTGELFF
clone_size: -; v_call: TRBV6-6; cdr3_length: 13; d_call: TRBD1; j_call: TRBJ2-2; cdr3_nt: TGCGCTTCCGGGACAGGGGGCACCGGGGAGCTGTTTTTT; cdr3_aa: CASGTGGTGELFF
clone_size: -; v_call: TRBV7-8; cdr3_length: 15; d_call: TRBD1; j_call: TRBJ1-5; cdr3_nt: TGTGCCAGCAGCGGGCGGACAGGGGGGGATCAGCCCCAGCATTTT; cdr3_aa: CASSGRTGGDQPQHF
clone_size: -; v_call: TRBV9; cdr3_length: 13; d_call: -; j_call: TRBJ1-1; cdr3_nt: TGTGCCAGCCGCGGGGGCCTTTTGGGTGAAGCTTTCTTT; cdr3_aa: CASRGGLLGEAFF
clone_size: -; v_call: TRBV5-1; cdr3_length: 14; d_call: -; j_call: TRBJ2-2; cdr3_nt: TGCGCCAGCAGCTTGGGCGAGAACACCGGGGAGCTGTTTTTT; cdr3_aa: CASSLGENTGELFF
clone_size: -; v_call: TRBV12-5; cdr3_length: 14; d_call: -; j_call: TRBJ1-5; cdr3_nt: TGTGCTAGTGGTTACGGGCGGGTAGCTCAGCCCCAGCATTTT; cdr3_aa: CASGYGRVAQPQHF
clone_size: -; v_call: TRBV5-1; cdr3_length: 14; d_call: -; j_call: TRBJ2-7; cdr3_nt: TGCGCCAGCAGCAACCCGGGAACAGGGAACGAGCAGTACTTC; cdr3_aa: CASSNPGTGNEQYF
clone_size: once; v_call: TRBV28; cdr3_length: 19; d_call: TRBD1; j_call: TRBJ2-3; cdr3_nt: TGTGCCAGCAGTTTAGTAGGCGTGGAGGGGACAGGGGAAGGGGATACGCAGTATTTT; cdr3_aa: CASSLVGVEGTGEGDTQYF
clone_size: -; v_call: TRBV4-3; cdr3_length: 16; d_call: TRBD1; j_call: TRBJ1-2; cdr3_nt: TGCGCCAGCAGCCCCGGGACAGGCTCCCCACGCTATGGCTACACCTTC; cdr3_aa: CASSPGTGSPRYGYTF
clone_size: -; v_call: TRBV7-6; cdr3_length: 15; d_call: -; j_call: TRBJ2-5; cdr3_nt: TGTGCCAGCAGCTTAATAGGGGGAAGCACAGAGACCCAGTACTTC; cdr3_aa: CASSLIGGSTETQYF
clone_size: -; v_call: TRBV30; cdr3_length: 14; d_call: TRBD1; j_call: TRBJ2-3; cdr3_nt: TGTGCCTGGAGGGGGACAGGGAGCACAGATACGCAGTATTTT; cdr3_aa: CAWRGTGSTDTQYF
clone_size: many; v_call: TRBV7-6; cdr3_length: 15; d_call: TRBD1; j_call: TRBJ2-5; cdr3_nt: TGTGCCAGCAGCCTAATGACAGGGTCCCAAGAGACCCAGTACTTC; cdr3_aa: CASSLMTGSQETQYF
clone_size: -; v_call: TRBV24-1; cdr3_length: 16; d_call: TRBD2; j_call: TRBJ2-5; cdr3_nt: TGTGCCACCAGTGACTTTGGGACTAGCGGAAAAGAGACCCAGTACTTC; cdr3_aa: CATSDFGTSGKETQYF
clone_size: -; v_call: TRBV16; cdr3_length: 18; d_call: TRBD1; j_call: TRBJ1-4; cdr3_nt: TGTGCCAGCAGCCAACGGGACAGGGACCCAACAACTAATGAAAAACTGTTTTTT; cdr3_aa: CASSQRDRDPTTNEKLFF
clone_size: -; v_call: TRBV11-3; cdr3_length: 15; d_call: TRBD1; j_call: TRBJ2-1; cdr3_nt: TGTGCCAGCAGCTTCTCGGGACAGGGTCTTAATGAGCAGTTCTTC; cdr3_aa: CASSFSGQGLNEQFF
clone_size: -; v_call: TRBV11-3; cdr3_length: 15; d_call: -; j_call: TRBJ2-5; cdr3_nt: TGTGCCAGCAGCCCGGGCCAAGTGGGAGAGGAGACCCAGTACTTC; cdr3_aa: CASSPGQVGEETQYF
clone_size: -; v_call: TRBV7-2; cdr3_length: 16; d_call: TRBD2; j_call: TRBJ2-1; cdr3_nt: TGTGCCAGCAGCTTAGCAGGCGGACTAGCGGGCAATGAGCAGTTCTTC; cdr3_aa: CASSLAGGLAGNEQFF
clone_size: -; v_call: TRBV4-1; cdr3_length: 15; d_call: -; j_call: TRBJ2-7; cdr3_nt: TGCGCCAGCAGCCAAGAACCGCCTAGCTACTACGAGCAGTACTTC; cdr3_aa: CASSQEPPSYYEQYF
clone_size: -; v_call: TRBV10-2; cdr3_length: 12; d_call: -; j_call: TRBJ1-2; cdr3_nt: TGCGCCAGCAGGGGGAGGGACTATGGCTACACCTTC; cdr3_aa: CASRGRDYGYTF
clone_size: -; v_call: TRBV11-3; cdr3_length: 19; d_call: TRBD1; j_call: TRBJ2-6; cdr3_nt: TGTGCCAGCAGCTCGGATTCGGGGACAGCCTCCTCTGGGGCCAACGTCCTGACTTTC; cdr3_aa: CASSSDSGTASSGANVLTF
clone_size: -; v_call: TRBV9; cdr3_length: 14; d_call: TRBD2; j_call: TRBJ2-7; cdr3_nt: TGTGCCAGCAGCGTAGGCGGGGGAGGCTACGAGCAGTACTTC; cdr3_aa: CASSVGGGGYEQYF
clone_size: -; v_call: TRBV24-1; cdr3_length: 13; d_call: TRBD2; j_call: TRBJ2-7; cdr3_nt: TGTGCCACCAGTGATACCCCTGGCGGGGGACAGTACTTC; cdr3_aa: CATSDTPGGGQYF